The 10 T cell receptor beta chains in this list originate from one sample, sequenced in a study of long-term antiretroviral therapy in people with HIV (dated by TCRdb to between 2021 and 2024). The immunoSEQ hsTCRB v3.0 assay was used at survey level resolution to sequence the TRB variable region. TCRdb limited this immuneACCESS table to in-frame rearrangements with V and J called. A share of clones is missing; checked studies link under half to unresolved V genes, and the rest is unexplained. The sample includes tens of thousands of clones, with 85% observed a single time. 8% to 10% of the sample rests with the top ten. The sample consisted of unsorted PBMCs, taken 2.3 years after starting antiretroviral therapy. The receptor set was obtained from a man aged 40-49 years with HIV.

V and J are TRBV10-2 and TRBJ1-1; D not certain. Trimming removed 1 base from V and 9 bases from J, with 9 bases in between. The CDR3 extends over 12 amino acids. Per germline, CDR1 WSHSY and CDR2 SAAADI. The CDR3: CASSELDSQAFF. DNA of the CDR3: TGCGCCAGCAGTGAGTTGGACTCCCAAGCTTTCTTT.

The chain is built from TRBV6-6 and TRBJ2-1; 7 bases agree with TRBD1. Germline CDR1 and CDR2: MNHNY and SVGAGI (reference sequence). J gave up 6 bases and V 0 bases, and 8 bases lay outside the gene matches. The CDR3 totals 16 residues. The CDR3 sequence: CASSYSMTGLPNEQFF. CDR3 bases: TGTGCCAGCAGTTACTCGATGACAGGGTTGCCCAATGAGCAGTTCTTC.

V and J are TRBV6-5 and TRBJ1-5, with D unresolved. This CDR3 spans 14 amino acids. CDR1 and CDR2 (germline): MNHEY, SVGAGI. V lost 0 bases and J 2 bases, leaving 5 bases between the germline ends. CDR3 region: CASSYSEGNQPQHF. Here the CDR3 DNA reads TGTGCCAGCAGTTACTCGGAGGGCAATCAGCCCCAGCATTTT.

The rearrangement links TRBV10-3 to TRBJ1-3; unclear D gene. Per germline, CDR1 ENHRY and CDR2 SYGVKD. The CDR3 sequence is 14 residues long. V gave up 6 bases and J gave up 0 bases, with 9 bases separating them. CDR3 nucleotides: TGTGCCATCAGAGGCTCTTACTCTGGAAACACCATATATTTT. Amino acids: CAIRGSYSGNTIYF.

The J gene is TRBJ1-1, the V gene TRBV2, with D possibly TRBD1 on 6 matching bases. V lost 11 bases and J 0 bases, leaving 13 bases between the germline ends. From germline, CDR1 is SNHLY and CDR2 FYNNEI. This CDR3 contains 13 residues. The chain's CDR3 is CAVRQEMNTEAFF. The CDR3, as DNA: TGTGCCGTAAGACAGGAGATGAACACTGAAGCTTTCTTT.

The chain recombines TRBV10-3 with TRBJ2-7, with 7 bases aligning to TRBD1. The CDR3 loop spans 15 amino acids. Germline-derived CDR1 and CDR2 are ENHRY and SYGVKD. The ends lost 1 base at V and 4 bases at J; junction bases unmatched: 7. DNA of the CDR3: TGTGCCATCAGTGAGTTCCGGGACAGCATATACGAGCAGTACTTC. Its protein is CAISEFRDSIYEQYF.

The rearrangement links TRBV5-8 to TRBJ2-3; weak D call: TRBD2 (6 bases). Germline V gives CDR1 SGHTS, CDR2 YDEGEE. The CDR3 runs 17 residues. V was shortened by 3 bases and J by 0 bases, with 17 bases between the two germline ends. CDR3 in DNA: TGTGCCAGCAGCTCCGCCCGTCTAGCGACTAGCACAGATACGCAGTATTTT. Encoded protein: CASSSARLATSTDTQYF.

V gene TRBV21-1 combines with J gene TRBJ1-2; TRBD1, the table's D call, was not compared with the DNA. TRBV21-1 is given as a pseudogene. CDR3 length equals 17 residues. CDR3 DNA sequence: TGTGCCAGCAGCAAAGCGGGACAGGGGGCGCCGAACTATGGCTACACCTTC. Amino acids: CASSKAGQGAPNYGYTF.

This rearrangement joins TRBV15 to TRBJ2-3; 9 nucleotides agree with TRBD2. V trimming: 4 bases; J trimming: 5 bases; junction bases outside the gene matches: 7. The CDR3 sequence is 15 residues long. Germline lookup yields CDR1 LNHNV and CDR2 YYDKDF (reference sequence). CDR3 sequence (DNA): TGTGCCACCAGCATTAAGCGGGGGGTGGGAGATACGCAGTATTTT. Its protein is CATSIKRGVGDTQYF.

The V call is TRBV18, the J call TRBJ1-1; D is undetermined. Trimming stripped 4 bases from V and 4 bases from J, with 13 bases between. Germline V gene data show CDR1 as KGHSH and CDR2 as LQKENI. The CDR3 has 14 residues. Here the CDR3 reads CASSLGSGFTEAFF. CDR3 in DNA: TGTGCCAGCTCACTAGGGTCGGGGTTCACTGAAGCTTTCTTT.